Listed here are 21 T cell receptor beta chains from one sample, sequenced in a study of identical twins. MiXCR was run by TCRdb on the 5' RACE reads, yielding one entry per CDR3 protein. The sample lists about 660,000 distinct CDR3 sequences, roughly 8% seen once, with roughly 0.9% in the top ten. These data were likewise used in another study, on yellow fever vaccine responses in identical twins.

Sequencing was performed on PBMCs. The receptors originated from a woman between 18 and 29 years old in good health.

This clonotype has at least ten counts. The rearrangement links TRBV27 to TRBJ1-4; 7 bases fit TRBD1. The CDR3 length is 17 residues. J was trimmed by 4 bases and V by 8 bases; bases with no gene match: 16. Per germline, CDR1 MNHEY and CDR2 SMNVEV (reference sequence). The CDR3, as DNA: TGTGCCAGCCGTGGGACAGCTTCCGGAGTCCTTAATGAAAAACTGTTTTTT. Its translation: CASRGTASGVLNEKLFF.

The CDR3 nucleotides are TGCGCCAGCAGCTTCGGGACAGGGAAAGTGCAGTACTTC. Amino acid sequence: CASSFGTGKVQYF. The chain uses TRBV5-1 and TRBJ2-7, with 9 nucleotides matching TRBD1. Per the germline V gene, CDR1 is SGHRS and CDR2 is YFSETQ. This CDR3 contains 13 residues. The V and J ends lost 2 bases and 9 bases, in that order; junction bases with no gene match: 6.

The chain combines TRBV29-1 with TRBJ1-3; D not certain. V lost 5 bases and J lost 3, with 8 bases in between. The V gene's germline CDR1 is SQVTM and CDR2 ANQGSEA. The CDR3 spans 12 residues. The CDR3 DNA follows: TGCAGCGTTAGCTTTGGTGGAAACACCATATATTTT. Amino acid sequence: CSVSFGGNTIYF.

This rearrangement joins TRBV7-6 to TRBJ2-1, with D possibly matching TRBD1 (5 bases). The CDR3 extends over 15 amino acids. The V end lost 2 bases, the J end lost 3 bases, and 11 bases lay between the germline ends. Germline CDR1 and CDR2: SGHVS and FNYEAQ. This chain's CDR3 is CASSLFPDNYNEQFF. DNA of the CDR3: TGTGCCAGCAGCTTATTTCCGGACAACTACAATGAGCAGTTCTTC.

This clonotype was seen ten or more times. The CDR3 loop is CASRGDQETQYF. The CDR3 DNA sequence: TGTGCCAGCAGAGGGGACCAAGAGACCCAGTACTTC. The chain uses TRBV28 and TRBJ2-5; D is possibly TRBD1 (5 bases). V lost 6 bases and J 0 bases, leaving 5 bases between the germline ends. This CDR3 region has 12 residues. Germline loops: CDR1 MDHEN, CDR2 SYDVKM.

The gene calls are TRBV29-1 and TRBJ2-5; 10 nucleotides agree with TRBD2. The CDR3 covers 15 residues. Germline V gene lookup returns CDR1 SQVTM and CDR2 ANQGSEA. V was clipped by 6 bases and J by 5 bases; unmatched bases: 12. The CDR3 here is CSVGALAGATETQYF. The CDR3 DNA reads TGCAGCGTCGGAGCGCTAGCGGGGGCGACGGAGACCCAGTACTTC.

The chain has TRBV15 and TRBJ2-2, with 11 positions matching TRBD1. Germline V CDR1 and CDR2: LNHNV, YYDKDF (reference sequence). V lost 0 bases, J lost 5 bases, and 5 bases stayed unmatched. This CDR3 has 17 residues. The CDR3 spells CATSRDQDRGHTGELFF. CDR3 nucleotides: TGTGCCACCAGCAGAGACCAGGACAGGGGGCATACCGGGGAGCTGTTTTTT. The complete variable domain, with remaining parts taken from reference TRBV15 and TRBJ2-2, reads DAMVIQNPRYQVTQFGKPVTLSCSQTLNHNVMYWYQQKSSQAPKLLFHYYDKDFNNEADTPDNFQSRRPNTSFCFLDIRSPGLGDTAMYLCATSRDQDRGHTGELFFGEGSRLTVL.

The gene calls are TRBV5-1 and TRBJ2-2; no clear D gene. The CDR3 totals 15 residues. Germline V CDR1 and CDR2: SGHRS, YFSETQ. V was cut by 0 bases and J by 8 bases, with 14 bases left in between. DNA for the CDR3: TGCGCCAGCAGCTTGGCCTCCGGGTATGGAGGGGAGCTGTTTTTT. The encoded protein is CASSLASGYGGELFF.

A few counts support this clonotype. This rearrangement joins TRBV2 to TRBJ1-1; 7 bases match TRBD1. The CDR3 is 11 amino acids. The ends lost 6 bases at V and 11 bases at J; junction bases unmatched: 6. Germline CDR1 is SNHLY and CDR2 is FYNNEI. The DNA of the CDR3 is TGTGCCAGCAGCCTGGGACAGAAGGCTTTCTTT. It encodes CASSLGQKAFF.

The table lists this clonotype with a few counts. The V and J genes are TRBV5-1 and TRBJ2-1; D ambiguous. V lost 2 bases to trimming and J lost 0 bases, with 18 bases between them. CDR1 is SGHRS and CDR2 is YFSETQ in the germline V gene. The CDR3 runs to 18 residues. The CDR3 sequence is CASSFSGKFASSYNEQFF. CDR3 sequence (DNA): TGCGCCAGCAGCTTTTCGGGCAAATTTGCTAGCTCCTACAATGAGCAGTTCTTC. Together with reference TRBV5-1 and TRBJ2-1, the CDR3 gives the full variable domain: KAGVTQTPRYLIKTRGQQVTLSCSPISGHRSVSWYQQTPGQGLQFLFEYFSETQRNKGNFPGRFSGRQFSNSRSEMNVSTLELGDSALYLCASSFSGKFASSYNEQFFGPGTRLTVL.

This chain joins TRBV12-3 or TRBV12-4 and TRBJ1-1; unclear D gene. The CDR3 is 14 amino acids. Trimming stripped 3 bases from V and 0 bases from J, with 8 bases between. CDR3 DNA: TGTGCCAGCAGTTTCAGAAGGTTGAACACTGAAGCTTTCTTT. Amino acid sequence: CASSFRRLNTEAFF.

Only a few counts were recorded for this clonotype. The gene calls are TRBV3-1 and TRBJ1-1; D perhaps matches TRBD1 (5 bases). The V gene lost 4 bases and the J gene lost 0 bases, with 9 bases spanning the gap. CDR3 size: 14 residues. Per the germline V gene, CDR1 is LGHDT and CDR2 is YNNKEL (reference sequence). CDR3 in DNA: TGTGCCAGCAGCCCCAACAGGATGAACACTGAAGCTTTCTTT. It yields the protein CASSPNRMNTEAFF.

This chain joins TRBV10-3 and TRBJ2-5; D perhaps matches TRBD1 (6 bases). V was clipped by 6 bases and J by 5 bases, with 10 bases between them. Germline loops: CDR1 ENHRY, CDR2 SYGVKD. The CDR3 runs to 12 residues. The CDR3 reads CAIRGGDETQYF. In DNA form, the CDR3 reads TGTGCCATCAGAGGGGGAGATGAGACCCAGTACTTC.

The J gene is TRBJ2-3, the V gene TRBV5-1; 9 bases are shared with TRBD2. Germline CDR1 reads SGHRS; CDR2 reads YFSETQ. With V trimmed by 4 bases and J by 10 bases, 7 bases remained unmatched. This CDR3 region has 13 residues. CDR3 loop: CASSPQAGGSQYF. In DNA form, the CDR3 reads TGCGCCAGCAGCCCCCAAGCGGGGGGTTCGCAGTATTTT.

Here the CDR3 reads CASSPVRTYNEQFF. DNA of the CDR3: TGTGCCAGCAGCCCTGTAAGGACTTACAATGAGCAGTTCTTC. The chain couples TRBV13 to TRBJ2-1; a possible D gene is TRBD2 (5 bases). With 5 bases removed from V and 4 bases from J, the gap between germline ends came to 12 bases. Germline assignment: CDR1 PRHDT and CDR2 FYEKMQ (reference sequence). The CDR3 length is 14 residues. The full variable domain, its missing parts supplied by reference TRBV13 and TRBJ2-1, is AAGVIQSPRHLIKEKRETATLKCYPIPRHDTVYWYQQGPGQDPQFLISFYEKMQSDKGSIPDRFSAQQFSDYHSELNMSSLELGDSALYFCASSPVRTYNEQFFGPGTRLTVL.

This clonotype was detected ten times or more. The chain recombines TRBV28 with TRBJ1-1, with no clear D. V was clipped by 8 bases and J by 7 bases, with 11 bases between them. This CDR3 spans 11 amino acids. The germline CDR1 and CDR2 sequences are MDHEN and SYDVKM. CDR3 nucleotide sequence: TGTGCCAGCGGAGCACCCCTTGAAGCTTTCTTT. It specifies CASGAPLEAFF. Filled out from reference TRBV28 and TRBJ1-1, the complete variable domain reads DVKVTQSSRYLVKRTGEKVFLECVQDMDHENMFWYRQDPGLGLRLIYFSYDVKMKEKGDIPEGYSVSREKKERFSLILESASTNQTSMYLCASGAPLEAFFGQGTRLTVV.

The chain recombines TRBV6-2 or TRBV6-3 with TRBJ2-3; D unresolved. V was shortened by 2 bases and J by 4 bases, with 7 bases between the two germline ends. CDR1 and CDR2 from the germline V gene are MNHEY and SVGEGT. The CDR3 runs 13 residues. The CDR3: CASSYGVPDTQYF. The CDR3 DNA follows: TGTGCCAGCAGTTACGGGGTACCAGATACGCAGTATTTT.

The chain combines TRBV27 with TRBJ2-1, with 10 nucleotides matching TRBD2. The CDR3 runs to 15 residues. J gave up 8 bases and V 7 bases, and 11 bases lay outside the gene matches. CDR1 is MNHEY and CDR2 is SMNVEV in the germline V gene (reference sequence). The CDR3 DNA follows: TGTGCCAGCACCTCCCCTAGCGGGAGTACAGATGAGCAGTTCTTC. Its translation is CASTSPSGSTDEQFF.

The chain joins TRBV6-1 to TRBJ2-2; TRBD2 is a possible D gene (5 bases). The CDR3 is made up of 14 amino acids. V shed 4 bases and J shed 5 bases, with 11 bases lying between them. Germline V gives CDR1 MNHNS, CDR2 SASEGT. As DNA, the CDR3 is TGTGCCAGCAGTGGAAGGACTCATACCGGGGAGCTGTTTTTT. Translating gives CASSGRTHTGELFF.

Only a few counts were recorded for this clonotype. The V and J genes are TRBV7-2 and TRBJ2-3; 7 nucleotides line up with TRBD1. The V gene's germline CDR1 is SGHTA and CDR2 FQGNSA. The CDR3 contains 13 residues. V gave up 5 bases and J gave up 6 bases; unmatched junction bases: 5. In DNA, the CDR3 is TGTGCCAGCAGCGTATACAGGGGTGATACGCAGTATTTT. Translating gives CASSVYRGDTQYF.

This clonotype showed up just a few times. This chain connects TRBV7-9 to TRBJ1-5; 8 bases align to TRBD1. This CDR3 spans 16 amino acids. J gave up 4 bases and V 5 bases, and 10 bases lay outside the gene matches. Germline loops: CDR1 SEHNR, CDR2 FQNEAQ (reference sequence). CDR3 in amino acids: CASSRDGQGSNQPQHF. DNA of the CDR3: TGTGCCAGCAGCCGTGATGGACAGGGTTCTAATCAGCCCCAGCATTTT. Combining the CDR3 with reference TRBV7-9 and TRBJ1-5 gives the whole variable domain DTGVSQNPRHKITKRGQNVTFRCDPISEHNRLYWYRQTLGQGPEFLTYFQNEAQLEKSRLLSDRFSAERPKGSFSTLEIQRTEQGDSAMYLCASSRDGQGSNQPQHFGDGTRLSIL.